This T cell receptor beta chain was captured in a study of cytomegalovirus exposure and HLA in healthy donors. Study summary: Among the approximately 430 donors who were genotyped, about 80% fell in the genetic ancestry cluster that is associated with self-reported Caucasian donors. Whole-study findings and limits: Most TCR sequences were seen very rarely across donors, but some public TCRs occurred in many.

The PCR used 60 Vbeta and 13 Jbeta primers. TCRdb's table, derived via immunoSEQ multiplex PCR, lists solely in-frame clones and lacks some. The repertoire holds about 130,000 clones, with 70% to 80% as singletons. This CDR3 contains 13 residues. The V gene end was trimmed by 6 bases and the J gene end by 5 bases; junction bases not matched to a gene: 6. Germline CDR1 and CDR2: SQVTM and ANQGSEA. As to this clone: Its antigen is currently unknown.

The sequence was obtained from a woman aged 45-59 years in good health and CMV-seronegative. The chain is built from TRBV29-1 and TRBJ2-5; TRBD1 agrees at 10 bases. The sample consisted of PBMCs. Here the CDR3 reads CSVGDRGGETQYF. The DNA of the CDR3 is TGCAGCGTCGGGGACAGGGGTGGGGAGACCCAGTACTTC. Complete variable domain (other parts from reference TRBV29-1 and TRBJ2-5): SAVISQKPSRDICQRGTSLTIQCQVDSQVTMMFWYRQQPGQSLTLIATANQGSEATYESGFVIDKFPISRPNLTFSTLTVSNMSPEDSSIYLCSVGDRGGETQYFGPGTRLLVL.